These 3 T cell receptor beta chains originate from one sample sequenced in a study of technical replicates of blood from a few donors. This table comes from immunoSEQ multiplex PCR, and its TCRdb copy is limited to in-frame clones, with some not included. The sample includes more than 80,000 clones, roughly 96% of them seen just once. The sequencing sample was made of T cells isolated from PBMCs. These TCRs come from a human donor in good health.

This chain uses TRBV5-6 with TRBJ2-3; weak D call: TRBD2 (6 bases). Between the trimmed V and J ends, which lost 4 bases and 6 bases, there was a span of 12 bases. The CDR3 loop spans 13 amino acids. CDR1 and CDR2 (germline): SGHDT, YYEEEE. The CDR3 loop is CASSPPSADTQYF. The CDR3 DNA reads TGTGCCAGCAGCCCTCCTAGCGCTGATACGCAGTATTTT.

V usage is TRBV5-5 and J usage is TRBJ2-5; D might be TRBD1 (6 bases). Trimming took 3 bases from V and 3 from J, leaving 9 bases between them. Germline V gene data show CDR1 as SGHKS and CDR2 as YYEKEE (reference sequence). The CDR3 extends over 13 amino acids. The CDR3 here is CASSWTVEETQYF. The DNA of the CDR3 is TGTGCCAGCAGCTGGACAGTGGAAGAGACCCAGTACTTC.

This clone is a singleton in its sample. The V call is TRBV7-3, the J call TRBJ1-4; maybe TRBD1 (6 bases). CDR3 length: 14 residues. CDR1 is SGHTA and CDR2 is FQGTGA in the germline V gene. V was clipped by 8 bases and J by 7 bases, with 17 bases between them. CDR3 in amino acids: CASGKQGIGEKLFF. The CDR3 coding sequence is TGTGCCAGCGGCAAACAGGGAATCGGTGAAAAACTGTTTTTT. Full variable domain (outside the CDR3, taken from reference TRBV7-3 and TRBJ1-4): GAGVSQTPSNKVTEKGKYVELRCDPISGHTALYWYRQSLGQGPEFLIYFQGTGAADDSGLPNDRFFAVRPEGSVSTLKIQRTERGDSAVYLCASGKQGIGEKLFFGSGTQLSVL.